The 28 T cell receptor beta chains listed next were all sequenced from one sample in a study of beta chain features in type 1 diabetes. No antigen has been assigned to these receptors. Study results and caveats: Shortening that was moderate but significant affected the TCRB CDR3s of Type 1 diabetes patients in all four CD4+ subsets.

The entirety of the isolated RNA underwent reverse transcription, so expressed TCRB transcripts were sequenced. The repertoire was sequenced with immunoSEQ multiplex PCR; TCRdb's copy has only in-frame clones and lacks some. The sample contains roughly 730,000 clones, around an eighth of which appear only once. Material for sequencing was naive CD4+ T cells from blood. All receptors derive from a young man with type 1 diabetes.

The V call is TRBV25-1, the J call TRBJ2-7; no clear D. This CDR3 comprises 12 residues. Germline V CDR1 and CDR2: MGHDK, SYGVNS. Between the trimmed V and J ends, which lost 5 bases and 0 bases, there was a span of 5 bases. CDR3 protein: CASSRHSYEQYF. The CDR3 DNA sequence: TGTGCCAGCAGTCGTCACTCCTACGAGCAGTACTTC.

DNA for the CDR3: TGTGCCAGCAGCCGGACGGGCAGTCCCTCCTACGAGCAGTACTTC. This sequence encodes CASSRTGSPSYEQYF. The rearrangement joins TRBV7-9 to TRBJ2-7, with D unresolved. V lost 5 bases to trimming and J lost 0 bases, with 14 bases between them. The CDR3 extends over 15 amino acids. Germline V gene data show CDR1 as SEHNR and CDR2 as FQNEAQ (reference sequence). Full variable domain (remainder filled in from reference TRBV7-9 and TRBJ2-7): DTGVSQNPRHKITKRGQNVTFRCDPISEHNRLYWYRQTLGQGPEFLTYFQNEAQLEKSRLLSDRFSAERPKGSFSTLEIQRTEQGDSAMYLCASSRTGSPSYEQYFGPGTRLTVT.

The chain uses TRBV5-6 and TRBJ2-1, with D possibly matching TRBD1 (5 bases). V was clipped by 4 bases and J by 4 bases, with 9 bases between them. Germline V lookup: CDR1 SGHDT, CDR2 YYEEEE. This CDR3 has 13 residues. As DNA, the CDR3 is TGTGCCAGCAGCGCGACAGAGTACAATGAGCAGTTCTTC. Residues: CASSATEYNEQFF. Variable domain in full (rest from reference TRBV5-6 and TRBJ2-1): DAGVTQSPTHLIKTRGQQVTLRCSPKSGHDTVSWYQQALGQGPQFIFQYYEEEERQRGNFPDRFSGHQFPNYSSELNVNALLLGDSALYLCASSATEYNEQFFGPGTRLTVL.

This rearrangement joins TRBV28 to TRBJ2-1, with D unresolved. Germline CDR1 is MDHEN and CDR2 is SYDVKM. The CDR3 totals 16 residues. V was shortened by 10 bases and J by 6 bases, with 25 bases between the two germline ends. CDR3 coding DNA: TGTGCCACCCCACACTGTTCCCGACAAGGTGGCAATGAGCAGTTCTTC. This sequence encodes CATPHCSRQGGNEQFF.

The J gene is TRBJ2-1, the V gene TRBV30; 9 bases agree with TRBD2. Per germline, CDR1 GTSNPN and CDR2 SVGIG (reference sequence). There are 14 residues in the CDR3. J was trimmed by 7 bases and V by 5 bases; bases with no gene match: 9. CDR3: CAWEAGGRRNEQFF. As DNA, the CDR3 is TGTGCCTGGGAAGCGGGGGGCCGGCGTAATGAGCAGTTCTTC.

This clone was counted a few times. The chain is built from TRBV7-6 and TRBJ1-3, with D unclear. The CDR3 is 14 amino acids. From germline, CDR1 is SGHVS and CDR2 FNYEAQ. V was clipped by 5 bases and J by 8 bases, with 16 bases between them. The CDR3 spells CASSPAGPADTIYF. The CDR3 DNA sequence: TGTGCCAGCAGCCCGGCCGGACCGGCAGACACCATATATTTT.

V is TRBV30 and J is TRBJ2-3; D not certain. This CDR3 has 11 amino acids. Between the trimmed V and J ends, which lost 2 bases and 5 bases, there was a span of 5 bases. Germline V gives CDR1 GTSNPN, CDR2 SVGIG (reference sequence). The CDR3 DNA reads as TGTGCCTGGAGTCTCATAGATACGCAGTATTTT. Translated, it gives CAWSLIDTQYF.

The table lists this clone with a few counts. The rearrangement uses TRBV18 and TRBJ2-5; TRBD1 matches at 11 bases. J was trimmed by 4 bases and V by 6 bases; bases with no gene match: 4. Germline V lookup: CDR1 KGHSH, CDR2 LQKENI. The CDR3 runs to 14 residues. The CDR3 protein is CASSTGQGVETQYF. As DNA, the CDR3 is TGTGCCAGCTCGACGGGACAGGGGGTAGAGACCCAGTACTTC. Looking up the rest from reference TRBV18 and TRBJ2-5 gives the full variable domain: NAGVMQNPRHLVRRRGQEARLRCSPMKGHSHVYWYRQLPEEGLKFMVYLQKENIIDESGMPKERFSAEFPKEGPSILRIQQVVRGDSAAYFCASSTGQGVETQYFGPGTRLLVL.

This clone occurred a few times. This chain links TRBV7-9 with TRBJ2-6, with TRBD1 identical over 9 bases. V trimming: 6 bases; J trimming: 0 bases; junction bases outside the gene matches: 9. Germline V CDR1 and CDR2: SEHNR, FQNEAQ (reference sequence). The CDR3 has 18 amino acids. The CDR3 DNA follows: TGTGCCAGCAGGGATTCGGACAGGGGAAACTCTGGGGCCAACGTCCTGACTTTC. It codes for CASRDSDRGNSGANVLTF.

This clone came up a few times. The CDR3 region is CASNNRETKNIQYF. CDR3 in DNA: TGTGCCAGCAATAATAGGGAAACCAAAAACATTCAGTACTTC. The genes are TRBV6-1 and TRBJ2-4; D ambiguous. Germline CDR1 and CDR2: MNHNS and SASEGT. The length of the CDR3 is 14 residues. Trimming shortened V by 7 bases and J by 2 bases, and 12 bases separated the two germline ends.

This clone has only a few counts. This chain uses TRBV7-9 with TRBJ1-6; TRBD1 might be the D (5 bases). Looked up from germline, CDR1 is SEHNR and CDR2 is FQNEAQ (reference sequence). V dropped 6 bases and J dropped 10 bases, with 16 bases sitting between them. The CDR3 is made up of 14 amino acids. This CDR3 is CASRAQGVGSPLHF. DNA for the CDR3: TGTGCCAGCAGAGCCCAGGGAGTGGGCTCACCCCTCCACTTT.

This clone was found a few times. The V call is TRBV7-2, the J call TRBJ1-2; TRBD1 might be the D (5 bases). CDR3 length: 15 amino acids. Trimming took off 5 bases at V and 4 bases at J, with 17 bases between the two ends. Germline CDR1 SGHTA, CDR2 FQGNSA. The CDR3 sequence is CASSQASTGTYGYTF. As DNA, the CDR3 is TGTGCCAGCAGCCAAGCTTCGACGGGGACCTATGGCTACACCTTC.

This clone was observed a few times. V gene TRBV30 combines with J gene TRBJ1-6; D unclear. The CDR3 is 14 amino acids. V dropped 6 bases and J dropped 6 bases, with 15 bases sitting between them. Germline CDR1 is GTSNPN and CDR2 is SVGIG (reference sequence). The CDR3 nucleotides are TGTGCCTGCCCTCCGTCAGGAAGTAATTCACCCCTCCACTTT. It translates to CACPPSGSNSPLHF.

In this sample, this clone turned up a few times. The chain has TRBV10-3 and TRBJ1-6; possible D gene TRBD1, 6 bases. Germline lookup yields CDR1 ENHRY and CDR2 SYGVKD. Trimming took 3 bases from V and 13 from J, leaving 16 bases between them. The CDR3 consists of 14 residues. CDR3 sequence reads: CAISERQDAAPLHF. CDR3 coding DNA: TGTGCCATCAGTGAACGACAGGACGCTGCCCCCCTCCACTTT.

This chain links TRBV9 with TRBJ2-3; TRBD2 aligns across 10 bases. The CDR3 consists of 13 residues. Losses at the gene ends were 3 bases for V and 8 bases for J; bases not matched to a gene: 3. CDR1 and CDR2 (germline): SGDLS, YYNGEE. The DNA for the CDR3 is TGTGCCAGCAGCGACAGACTAGCGGGTACGCAGTATTTT. This translates into CASSDRLAGTQYF.

This clone was recorded a few times. The chain has TRBV6-1 and TRBJ2-1, with D perhaps matching TRBD1 (6 bases). V was shortened by 1 base and J by 8 bases, with 9 bases between the two germline ends. This CDR3 spans 13 amino acids. Germline CDR1 MNHNS, CDR2 SASEGT. CDR3 in amino acids: CASSEVGGYEQFF. As DNA, the CDR3 is TGTGCCAGCAGTGAAGTTGGGGGCTATGAGCAGTTCTTC.

This rearrangement joins TRBV27 to TRBJ2-7, with 7 bases identical to TRBD2. Germline V lookup: CDR1 MNHEY, CDR2 SMNVEV (reference sequence). V shed 5 bases and J 0 bases; nucleotides not matched to a gene: 10. This CDR3 contains 16 residues. CDR3 nucleotide sequence: TGTGCCAGCAGTCTCGACACAGCGGGGAGCTCCTACGAGCAGTACTTC. Its protein is CASSLDTAGSSYEQYF.

The chain links TRBV4-1 to TRBJ1-2; 7 bases fit TRBD1. Germline loops: CDR1 MGHRA, CDR2 YSYEKL. Unmatched junction bases numbered 4, after V lost 3 bases and J lost 0 bases. The length of the CDR3 is 15 residues. The CDR3 spells CASSHQDRTNYGYTF. The CDR3 region has the DNA TGCGCCAGCAGCCACCAGGACAGGACTAACTATGGCTACACCTTC.

The rearrangement links TRBV10-3 to TRBJ2-1; 9 nucleotides match TRBD2. V lost 11 bases to trimming and J lost 8 bases; unmatched junction nucleotides: 16. Per germline, CDR1 ENHRY and CDR2 SYGVKD. This CDR3 has 15 amino acids. The CDR3 sequence is CAVNKGLAAGHEQFF. The CDR3 nucleotides are TGTGCCGTCAATAAGGGACTAGCCGCCGGACATGAGCAGTTCTTC.

There are a few counts of this clone. The gene calls are TRBV4-1 and TRBJ2-5; D is possibly TRBD2 (5 bases). The CDR3 consists of 15 residues. Germline V CDR1 and CDR2: MGHRA, YSYEKL. Trimming left V 0 bases short and J 5 bases short, with 13 bases between. DNA for the CDR3: TGCGCCAGCAGCCAAGAGACGACCCGCGGGGAGACCCAGTACTTC. Translating it yields CASSQETTRGETQYF.

In this sample, this clone turned up a few times. The chain carries TRBV6-6 and TRBJ2-1, with D perhaps matching TRBD1 (6 bases). This CDR3 has 14 residues. The V end lost 6 bases, the J end lost 7 bases, and 16 bases lay between the germline ends. Germline CDR1 reads MNHNY; CDR2 reads SVGAGI (reference sequence). The CDR3 reads CASRDSNRMNEQFF. In DNA, the CDR3 is TGTGCCAGCAGGGACAGCAATCGTATGAATGAGCAGTTCTTC.

This clone was detected only a few times. Within the sample, other DNA sequences also encode this same CDR3. The V and J genes are TRBV5-1 and TRBJ2-2; D is unclear. V gave up 0 bases and J gave up 1 base, with 4 bases separating them. CDR1 and CDR2 from the germline V gene are SGHRS and YFSETQ. This CDR3 has 14 amino acids. The CDR3 is CASSLGGNTGELFF. In nucleotides, the CDR3 is TGCGCCAGCAGCTTGGGCGGGAACACCGGGGAGCTGTTTTTT.

The rearrangement joins TRBV7-9 to TRBJ2-7; D ambiguous. The V end was cut by 1 base, the J end by 7 bases, with 8 bases between. The CDR3 is 12 residues long. Germline CDR1 is SEHNR and CDR2 is FQNEAQ (reference sequence). The CDR3 region has the DNA TGTGCCAGCAGCTTAGTATCCCGGGAGCAGTACTTC. This sequence encodes CASSLVSREQYF.

The chain links TRBV5-4 to TRBJ1-4; possibly TRBD1 for D (6 bases). Trimming took 0 bases from V and 3 from J, leaving 6 bases between them. The germline CDR1 and CDR2 sequences are SGHNT and YYREEE (reference sequence). This CDR3 is 14 amino acids long. This CDR3 is CASSLDRANEKLFF. The CDR3 coding sequence is TGTGCCAGCAGCTTGGACAGGGCTAATGAAAAACTGTTTTTT. Full variable domain (remainder filled in from reference TRBV5-4 and TRBJ1-4): ETGVTQSPTHLIKTRGQQVTLRCSSQSGHNTVSWYQQALGQGPQFIFQYYREEENGRGNFPPRFSGLQFPNYSSELNVNALELDDSALYLCASSLDRANEKLFFGSGTQLSVL.

V gene TRBV10-3 combines with J gene TRBJ1-1; 7 nucleotides align to TRBD1. V trimming: 5 bases; J trimming: 5 bases; junction bases outside the gene matches: 17. In germline, CDR1 is ENHRY, CDR2 SYGVKD. The CDR3 totals 17 residues. CDR3 DNA: TGTGCCATCAGTTTTTCCACAGGGGCCCTGGGGAGGACTGAAGCTTTCTTT. Translation gives CAISFSTGALGRTEAFF.

The genes are TRBV19 and TRBJ1-6, with TRBD1 matching over 11 bases. The trim removed 7 bases at V and 5 bases at J, leaving 7 bases unmatched. This CDR3 is 16 amino acids long. Germline V CDR1 and CDR2: LNHDA, SQIVND (reference sequence). The CDR3 region has the DNA TGTGCCAGTACCTTTTGGGACAGGGGGGATAATTCACCCCTCCACTTT. Its protein product is CASTFWDRGDNSPLHF.

This clone was counted a few times. The genes are TRBV29-1 and TRBJ2-2; 8 bases agree with TRBD1. CDR3 length: 14 residues. V shed 7 bases and J 2 bases; nucleotides not matched to a gene: 6. From germline, CDR1 is SQVTM and CDR2 ANQGSEA. CDR3 loop: CSGTDRVNTGELFF. The CDR3 bases are TGCAGCGGCACGGACAGGGTAAACACCGGGGAGCTGTTTTTT.

This clone was counted a few times. The genes are TRBV7-3 and TRBJ2-1; D unclear. The V gene lost 2 bases and the J gene lost 9 bases, with 8 bases spanning the gap. Germline-derived CDR1 and CDR2 are SGHTA and FQGTGA. CDR3 length: 12 amino acids. The chain's CDR3 is CASSLGISEQFF. Here the CDR3 DNA reads TGTGCCAGCAGCTTAGGTATAAGTGAGCAGTTCTTC.